These 2 T cell receptor beta chains originate from one sample sequenced in a study of human versus mouse CDR3 diversity and MHC coevolution. Produced via immunoSEQ multiplex PCR; TCRdb's table is partial and in-frame only. The repertoire has more than 55,000 clones, 85% to 95% of them found once; the top ten carry 15% to 20%. Sample: naive CD4+ T cells from blood. Subset meaning: CD45RO-negative CD62L-positive naive CD4 T cells. The source of these receptors is a person aged 60 to 70 in good health.

The chain recombines TRBV7-2 with TRBJ2-1; a possible D gene is TRBD2 (6 bases). V was shortened by 2 bases and J by 8 bases, with 10 bases between the two germline ends. This CDR3 has 13 amino acids. CDR1 SGHTA and CDR2 FQGNSA come from the germline V gene. CDR3 nucleotides: TGTGCCAGCAGCTTACTATCGGGAGATGAGCAGTTCTTC. Its translation: CASSLLSGDEQFF.

The chain couples TRBV5-1 to TRBJ2-6; 8 bases are a match to TRBD2. The germline V gene encodes CDR1 SGHRS and CDR2 YFSETQ. The CDR3 covers 21 residues. Germline trimming cut 3 bases from V and 0 bases from J; bases unmatched to any gene: 17. The CDR3 DNA is TGCGCCAGCAGCTCCCTGGGCGCCCGGGGGGGGATCTCCTCTGGGGCCAACGTCCTGACTTTC. Protein product: CASSSLGARGGISSGANVLTF.